This T cell receptor beta chain was observed in a study of T cell changes during pregnancy in multiple sclerosis. Libraries were prepared by immunoSEQ multiplex PCR; TCRdb keeps only in-frame clonotypes and omits some of them. The profile shows about 46,000 clones, around 93% of them singletons. A word on this clone: It may be a read error: a sequence one base away is much more abundant.

Trimming pared 7 bases from V and 4 bases from J, leaving 17 bases between. The CDR3 runs to 14 residues. Germline CDR1 is SGHRS and CDR2 is YFSETQ. The sample was CD8+ T cells from peripheral blood mononuclear cells, taken in the second trimester of pregnancy. The sequence derives from a female donor with multiple sclerosis, enrolled in a pregnancy study. V usage is TRBV5-1 and J usage is TRBJ1-2; no reliable D call. The CDR3 DNA reads as TGCGCCAGCGGCAAAGACAAACCCTCCTATGGCTACACCTTC. The encoded protein is CASGKDKPSYGYTF.